Listed below are T cell receptor beta chains from one sample, sequenced in a study of patients and donors after allogeneic stem cell transplantation. TCRdb reanalysed the RT-PCR reads using MiXCR and keeps one entry per CDR3 protein. The sample shows about 960,000 distinct CDR3 sequences, 18% of them seen only once. Sequenced material: blood, either unsorted or a sorted T cell fraction (not recorded which). The receptors here all came from a human donor who was either an allogeneic HSCT recipient or a stem cell or donor lymphocyte infusion donor (not recorded which). It is not recorded whose cells these are; they may come from a transplant donor. Each CDR3 is given with its conserved first and last residue. The D gene is left open where the match is weak. The size entry is marked missing in some rows and otherwise reads once, few, many or a size class.

size: few
V: TRBV15
D: NA
J: TRBJ1-2
CDR3: CATSRGLRQADYGYTF
DNA: TGTGCCACCAGCAGAGGCTTACGACAGGCAGACTATGGCTACACCTTC

size: NA
V: TRBV20-1
D: TRBD2
J: TRBJ2-1
CDR3: CSARGASGGSYNEQFF
DNA: TGCAGTGCTAGAGGGGCTAGCGGAGGCTCCTACAATGAGCAGTTCTTC

size: NA
V: TRBV7-9
D: TRBD1
J: TRBJ2-2
CDR3: CASSPFTGGNTGELFF
DNA: TGTGCCAGCAGCCCGTTTACAGGGGGCAACACCGGGGAGCTGTTTTTT

size: few
V: TRBV9
D: NA
J: TRBJ1-5
CDR3: CASSVGGSSGNQPQHF
DNA: TGTGCCAGCAGCGTAGGTGGGTCTAGCGGCAATCAGCCCCAGCATTTT

size: few
V: TRBV15
D: NA
J: TRBJ2-5
CDR3: CATSRQLVWETQYF
DNA: TGTGCCACCAGCAGACAACTAGTCTGGGAGACCCAGTACTTC

size: few
V: TRBV3-1
D: TRBD2
J: TRBJ2-3
CDR3: CASSQRGTSGSSDTQYF
DNA: TGTGCCAGCAGCCAACGCGGGACTAGCGGGAGTTCAGATACGCAGTATTTT

size: NA
V: TRBV5-1
D: TRBD2
J: TRBJ2-1
CDR3: CTSSTGTSGNEQFF
DNA: TGCACCAGCAGCACGGGGACTAGCGGGAATGAGCAGTTCTTC

size: few
V: TRBV4-2
D: TRBD1
J: TRBJ2-5
CDR3: CASSQGQGKKKETQYF
DNA: TGTGCCAGCAGCCAAGGACAGGGTAAAAAAAAAGAGACCCAGTACTTC

size: few
V: TRBV5-5
D: NA
J: TRBJ1-5
CDR3: CASSGGMQGLNQPQHF
DNA: TGTGCCAGCAGCGGGGGTATGCAGGGCTTAAATCAGCCCCAGCATTTT

size: few
V: TRBV5-1
D: NA
J: TRBJ2-5
CDR3: CASSAQGQQTQYF
DNA: TGCGCCAGCAGCGCACAAGGACAGCAGACCCAGTACTTC

size: NA
V: TRBV3-1
D: NA
J: TRBJ2-5
CDR3: CASTFSENQETQYF
DNA: TGTGCCAGCACCTTTTCAGAGAACCAAGAGACCCAGTACTTC

size: NA
V: TRBV5-1
D: NA
J: TRBJ2-7
CDR3: CASSDGILYEQYF
DNA: TGCGCCAGCAGCGACGGGATCCTCTACGAGCAGTACTTC

size: few
V: TRBV4-1
D: NA
J: TRBJ1-2
CDR3: CASRDTKGLSYGYTF
DNA: TGCGCCAGCCGGGATACGAAGGGGCTAAGCTATGGCTACACCTTC

size: few
V: TRBV29-1
D: NA
J: TRBJ1-2
CDR3: CSVDGGLRGNYGYTF
DNA: TGCAGCGTTGATGGGGGTTTAAGGGGGAACTATGGCTACACCTTC

size: NA
V: TRBV6-1
D: NA
J: TRBJ1-2
CDR3: CASTWDNLNYGYTF
DNA: TGTGCCAGCACCTGGGACAACCTTAACTATGGCTACACCTTC

size: NA
V: TRBV20-1
D: NA
J: TRBJ2-7
CDR3: CSASIQGYEQYF
DNA: TGCAGTGCCTCGATTCAGGGGTACGAGCAGTACTTC

size: NA
V: TRBV10-3
D: TRBD2
J: TRBJ2-7
CDR3: CAISTGLADVGTNEQYF
DNA: TGTGCCATCAGTACGGGACTAGCGGACGTAGGGACAAACGAGCAGTACTTC

size: many
V: TRBV29-1
D: TRBD1
J: TRBJ2-1
CDR3: CSPTRQGSYNEQFF
DNA: TGCAGCCCGACGAGACAGGGGTCCTACAATGAGCAGTTCTTC

size: NA
V: TRBV20-1
D: TRBD2
J: TRBJ2-1
CDR3: CSASLKSRVAGVFDEQFF
DNA: TGCAGTGCTAGCCTCAAAAGCAGGGTAGCGGGAGTATTTGATGAGCAGTTCTTC

size: few
V: TRBV12-3/TRBV12-4
D: TRBD1
J: TRBJ2-3
CDR3: CASRIDRGQRGADTQYF
DNA: TGTGCCAGCAGGATCGACAGGGGGCAAAGGGGGGCAGATACGCAGTATTTT

size: NA
V: TRBV5-6
D: TRBD1
J: TRBJ1-2
CDR3: CASSRSGTANYGYTF
DNA: TGTGCCAGCAGTCGATCCGGGACAGCTAACTATGGCTACACCTTC

size: NA
V: TRBV5-1
D: NA
J: TRBJ1-6
CDR3: CASSLGTTSSYNSPLHF
DNA: TGCGCCAGCAGCTTGGGGACCACGAGCTCCTATAATTCACCCCTCCACTTT

size: NA
V: TRBV20-1
D: NA
J: TRBJ1-5
CDR3: CSARVSNQPQHF
DNA: TGCAGTGCTAGAGTTAGCAATCAGCCCCAGCATTTT

size: NA
V: TRBV5-1
D: NA
J: TRBJ2-3
CDR3: CASSERGGWSTDTQYF
DNA: TGCGCCAGCAGCGAGAGGGGGGGCTGGAGCACAGATACGCAGTATTTT

size: few
V: TRBV10-2
D: NA
J: TRBJ1-1
CDR3: CASRDTMNTEAFF
DNA: TGCGCCAGCAGGGACACTATGAACACTGAAGCTTTCTTT

size: once
V: TRBV5-1
D: NA
J: TRBJ1-1
CDR3: CASSLVGNSNTEAFF
DNA: TGCGCCAGCAGCTTGGTGGGGAACTCGAACACTGAAGCTTTCTTT

size: few
V: TRBV4-3
D: NA
J: TRBJ2-7
CDR3: CASSQDTGTSYEQYF
DNA: TGCGCCAGCAGCCAAGACACAGGTACCTCCTACGAGCAGTACTTC

size: few
V: TRBV11-2
D: NA
J: TRBJ2-7
CDR3: CASSRDGYSYEQYF
DNA: TGTGCCAGCAGCCGGGACGGATATTCCTACGAGCAGTACTTC

size: NA
V: TRBV5-1
D: TRBD1
J: TRBJ1-1
CDR3: CASSPRVGTVSNTEAFF
DNA: TGCGCCAGCAGCCCTCGAGTAGGGACAGTCTCGAACACTGAAGCTTTCTTT

size: few
V: TRBV20-1
D: NA
J: TRBJ2-1
CDR3: CSARRGARSNEQFF
DNA: TGCAGTGCTAGGAGGGGGGCTCGCTCCAATGAGCAGTTCTTC

size: few
V: TRBV5-1
D: TRBD2
J: TRBJ2-7
CDR3: CASSSQLAGGSYEQYF
DNA: TGCGCCAGCAGCTCGCAGCTAGCGGGGGGTTCCTACGAGCAGTACTTC

size: few
V: TRBV5-1
D: NA
J: TRBJ2-7
CDR3: CASSFSSGTLGEQYF
DNA: TGCGCCAGCAGCTTCTCGTCAGGGACCCTGGGGGAGCAGTACTTC

size: few
V: TRBV5-1
D: TRBD2
J: TRBJ2-3
CDR3: CASSPGLAGGSDTQYF
DNA: TGCGCCAGCAGCCCGGGACTAGCGGGAGGTTCAGATACGCAGTATTTT

size: few
V: TRBV4-2
D: NA
J: TRBJ2-3
CDR3: CASSQTGLTDTQYF
DNA: TGTGCCAGCAGCCAAACGGGTTTGACAGATACGCAGTATTTT

size: NA
V: TRBV3-1
D: NA
J: TRBJ1-1
CDR3: CASSQDRGRPNTEAFF
DNA: TGTGCCAGCAGCCAAGATCGGGGCAGGCCAAACACTGAAGCTTTCTTT

size: NA
V: TRBV20-1
D: TRBD2
J: TRBJ2-1
CDR3: CSAKQLADRYNEQFF
DNA: TGCAGTGCAAAGCAGCTAGCGGATCGGTACAATGAGCAGTTCTTC

size: few
V: TRBV11-2
D: TRBD1
J: TRBJ2-3
CDR3: CASSLDGGTGINTQYF
DNA: TGTGCCAGCAGCTTAGATGGAGGGACAGGGATAAATACGCAGTATTTT

size: few
V: TRBV12-3/TRBV12-4
D: NA
J: TRBJ1-2
CDR3: CASSFPAGSNYGYTF
DNA: TGTGCCAGCAGTTTCCCCGCAGGATCTAACTATGGCTACACCTTC

size: few
V: TRBV5-6
D: NA
J: TRBJ2-5
CDR3: CASSFGRGLWETQYF
DNA: TGTGCCAGCAGCTTTGGTCGGGGGCTCTGGGAGACCCAGTACTTC

size: NA
V: TRBV7-3
D: NA
J: TRBJ2-1
CDR3: CASSLSWGEQFF
DNA: TGTGCCAGCAGCTTATCATGGGGTGAGCAGTTCTTC